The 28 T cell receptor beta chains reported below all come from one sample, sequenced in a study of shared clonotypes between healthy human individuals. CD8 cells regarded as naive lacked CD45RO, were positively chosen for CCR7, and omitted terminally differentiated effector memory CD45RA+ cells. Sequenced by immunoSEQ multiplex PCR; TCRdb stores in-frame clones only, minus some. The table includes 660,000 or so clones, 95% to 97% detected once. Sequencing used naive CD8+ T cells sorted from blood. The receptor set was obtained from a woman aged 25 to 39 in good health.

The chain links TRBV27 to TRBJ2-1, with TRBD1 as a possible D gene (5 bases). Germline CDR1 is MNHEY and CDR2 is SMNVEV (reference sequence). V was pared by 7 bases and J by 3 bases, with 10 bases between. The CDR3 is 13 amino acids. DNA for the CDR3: TGTGCCAGCATGGGGCCGGGCTACAATGAGCAGTTCTTC. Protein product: CASMGPGYNEQFF.

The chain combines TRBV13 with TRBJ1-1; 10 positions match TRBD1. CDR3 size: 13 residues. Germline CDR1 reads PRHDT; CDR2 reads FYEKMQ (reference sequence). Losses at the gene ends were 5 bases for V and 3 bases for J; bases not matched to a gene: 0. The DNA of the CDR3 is TGTGCCAGCAGCGGGACAGGGGACACTGAAGCTTTCTTT. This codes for CASSGTGDTEAFF. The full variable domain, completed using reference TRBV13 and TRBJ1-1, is AAGVIQSPRHLIKEKRETATLKCYPIPRHDTVYWYQQGPGQDPQFLISFYEKMQSDKGSIPDRFSAQQFSDYHSELNMSSLELGDSALYFCASSGTGDTEAFFGQGTRLTVV.

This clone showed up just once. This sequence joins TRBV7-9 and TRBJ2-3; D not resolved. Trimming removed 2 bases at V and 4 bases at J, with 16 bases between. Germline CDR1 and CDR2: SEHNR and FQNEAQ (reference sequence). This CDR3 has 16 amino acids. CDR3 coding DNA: TGTGCCAGCAGCTTAAAGGCAATGGACGTCTCAGATACGCAGTATTTT. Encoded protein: CASSLKAMDVSDTQYF.

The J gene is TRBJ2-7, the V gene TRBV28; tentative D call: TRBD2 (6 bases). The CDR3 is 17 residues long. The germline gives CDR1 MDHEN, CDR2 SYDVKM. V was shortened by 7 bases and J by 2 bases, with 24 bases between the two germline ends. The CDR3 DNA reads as TGTGCCAGCACCGCAGTACGGGAGACAGTGAAGCCCTACGAGCAGTACTTC. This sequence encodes CASTAVRETVKPYEQYF.

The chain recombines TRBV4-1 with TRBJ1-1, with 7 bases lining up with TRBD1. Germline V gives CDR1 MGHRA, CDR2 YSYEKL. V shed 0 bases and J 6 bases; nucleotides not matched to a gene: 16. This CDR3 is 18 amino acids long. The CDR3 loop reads CASSQEPTGTILTSEAFF. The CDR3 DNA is TGCGCCAGCAGCCAAGAACCGACAGGGACTATTCTAACGTCTGAAGCTTTCTTT.

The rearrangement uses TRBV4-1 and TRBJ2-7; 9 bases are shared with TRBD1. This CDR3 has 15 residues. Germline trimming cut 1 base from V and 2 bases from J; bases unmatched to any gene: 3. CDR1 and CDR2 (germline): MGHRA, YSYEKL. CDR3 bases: TGCGCCAGCAGCCAAGGCCGGGACAGGGCCTACGAGCAGTACTTC. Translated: CASSQGRDRAYEQYF.

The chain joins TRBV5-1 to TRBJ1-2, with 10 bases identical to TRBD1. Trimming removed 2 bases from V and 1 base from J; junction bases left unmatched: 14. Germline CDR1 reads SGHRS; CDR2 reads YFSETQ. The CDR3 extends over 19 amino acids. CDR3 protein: CASSLLSGQGSLSNYGYTF. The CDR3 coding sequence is TGCGCCAGCAGCTTACTCTCGGGACAGGGGTCCCTTAGTAACTATGGCTACACCTTC.

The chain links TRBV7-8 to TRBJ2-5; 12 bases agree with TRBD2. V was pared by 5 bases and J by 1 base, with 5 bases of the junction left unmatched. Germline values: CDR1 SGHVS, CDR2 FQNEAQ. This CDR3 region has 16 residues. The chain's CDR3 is CASSGGLAGIQETQYF. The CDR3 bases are TGTGCCAGCAGCGGAGGACTAGCGGGGATCCAAGAGACCCAGTACTTC.

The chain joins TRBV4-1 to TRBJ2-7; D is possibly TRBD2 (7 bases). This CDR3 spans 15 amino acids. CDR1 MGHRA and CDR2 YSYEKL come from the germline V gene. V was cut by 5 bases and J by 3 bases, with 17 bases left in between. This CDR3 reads CASSEGEGTIYEQYF. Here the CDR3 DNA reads TGCGCCAGCAGCGAGGGGGAGGGGACGATCTACGAGCAGTACTTC.

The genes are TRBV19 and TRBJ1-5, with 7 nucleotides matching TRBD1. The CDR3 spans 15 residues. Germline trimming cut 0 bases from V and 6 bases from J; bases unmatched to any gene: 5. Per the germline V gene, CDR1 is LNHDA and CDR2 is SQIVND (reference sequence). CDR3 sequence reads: CASSIDRGSGQPQHF. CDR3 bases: TGTGCCAGTAGTATAGACAGGGGGTCGGGTCAGCCCCAGCATTTT. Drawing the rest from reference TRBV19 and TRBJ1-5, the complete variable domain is DGGITQSPKYLFRKEGQNVTLSCEQNLNHDAMYWYRQDPGQGLRLIYYSQIVNDFQKGDIAEGYSVSREKKESFPLTVTSAQKNPTAFYLCASSIDRGSGQPQHFGDGTRLSIL.

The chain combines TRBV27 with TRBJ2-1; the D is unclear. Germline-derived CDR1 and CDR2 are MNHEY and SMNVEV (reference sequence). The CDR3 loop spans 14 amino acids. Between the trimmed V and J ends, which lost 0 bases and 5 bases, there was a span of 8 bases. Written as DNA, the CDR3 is TGTGCCAGCAGTTTATCATTCGGTAACAATGAGCAGTTCTTC. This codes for CASSLSFGNNEQFF.

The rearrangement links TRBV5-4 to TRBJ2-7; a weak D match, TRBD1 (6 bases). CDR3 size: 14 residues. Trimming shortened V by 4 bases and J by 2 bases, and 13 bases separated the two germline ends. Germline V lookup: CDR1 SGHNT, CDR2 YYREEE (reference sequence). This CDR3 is CASSDPGQTYEQYF. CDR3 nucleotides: TGTGCCAGCAGCGATCCCGGACAGACCTACGAGCAGTACTTC.

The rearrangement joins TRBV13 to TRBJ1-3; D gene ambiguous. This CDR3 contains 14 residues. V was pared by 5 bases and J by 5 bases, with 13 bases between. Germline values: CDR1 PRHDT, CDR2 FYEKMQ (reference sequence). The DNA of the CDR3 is TGTGCCAGCAGCCCCTTCGATTTACGAAACACCATATATTTT. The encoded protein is CASSPFDLRNTIYF.

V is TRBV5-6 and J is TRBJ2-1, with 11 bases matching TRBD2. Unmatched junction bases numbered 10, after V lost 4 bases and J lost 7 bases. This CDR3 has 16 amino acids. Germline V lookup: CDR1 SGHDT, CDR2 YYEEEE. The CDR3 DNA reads TGTGCCAGCAGCCCGGAACTAGCGGGAGAAAGGAATGAGCAGTTCTTC. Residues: CASSPELAGERNEQFF.

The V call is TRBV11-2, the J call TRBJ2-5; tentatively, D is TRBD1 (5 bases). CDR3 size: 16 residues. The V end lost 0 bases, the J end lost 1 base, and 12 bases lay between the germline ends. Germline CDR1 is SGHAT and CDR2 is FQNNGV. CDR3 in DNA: TGTGCCAGCAGCTTAGACCCCCCCGACAGCCAAGAGACCCAGTACTTC. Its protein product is CASSLDPPDSQETQYF.

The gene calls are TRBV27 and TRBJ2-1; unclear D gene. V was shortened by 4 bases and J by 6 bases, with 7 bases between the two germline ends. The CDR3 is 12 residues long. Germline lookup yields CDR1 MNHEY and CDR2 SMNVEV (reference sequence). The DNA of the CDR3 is TGTGCCAGCAGTTCCCTCTCCAATGAGCAGTTCTTC. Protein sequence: CASSSLSNEQFF.

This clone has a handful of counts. CDR3 coding DNA: TGCGCCAGCAGCTTGGAGGGGAAGGGAAACACCATATATTTT. The encoded protein is CASSLEGKGNTIYF. The rearrangement links TRBV5-1 to TRBJ1-3, with a tentative D call TRBD1 (5 bases). Germline CDR1 and CDR2: SGHRS and YFSETQ. The CDR3 extends over 14 amino acids. V was clipped by 0 bases and J by 4 bases, with 8 bases between them.

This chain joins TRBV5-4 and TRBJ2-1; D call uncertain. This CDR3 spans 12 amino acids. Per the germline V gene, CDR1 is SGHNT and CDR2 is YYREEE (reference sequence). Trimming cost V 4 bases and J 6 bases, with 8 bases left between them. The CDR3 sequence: CASSTSTNEQFF. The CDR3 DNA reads TGTGCCAGCAGCACGTCTACCAATGAGCAGTTCTTC.

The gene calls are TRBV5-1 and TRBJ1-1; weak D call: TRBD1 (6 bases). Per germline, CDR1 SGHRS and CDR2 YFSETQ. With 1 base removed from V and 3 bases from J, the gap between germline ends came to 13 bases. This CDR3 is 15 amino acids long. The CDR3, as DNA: TGCGCCAGCAGCTTGACCGAGACAGGACACACTGAAGCTTTCTTT. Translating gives CASSLTETGHTEAFF.

The CDR3 DNA follows: TGTGCCAGCGGCTCACCCGGGCCGCGAATCACTGGTGAAAAACTGTTTTTT. It codes for CASGSPGPRITGEKLFF. This chain connects TRBV27 to TRBJ1-4, with D hard to call. The CDR3 totals 17 residues. Germline CDR1 MNHEY, CDR2 SMNVEV (reference sequence). Trimming cost V 8 bases and J 7 bases, with 26 bases left between them.

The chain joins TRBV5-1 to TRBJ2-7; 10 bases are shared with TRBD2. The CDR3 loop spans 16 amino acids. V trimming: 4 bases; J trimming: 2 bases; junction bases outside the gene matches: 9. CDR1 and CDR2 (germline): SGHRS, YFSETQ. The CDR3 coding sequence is TGCGCCAGCAGCCCCCGTAGCGGGAGGACCCCCTACGAGCAGTACTTC. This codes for CASSPRSGRTPYEQYF. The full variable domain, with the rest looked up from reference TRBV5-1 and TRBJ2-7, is KAGVTQTPRYLIKTRGQQVTLSCSPISGHRSVSWYQQTPGQGLQFLFEYFSETQRNKGNFPGRFSGRQFSNSRSEMNVSTLELGDSALYLCASSPRSGRTPYEQYFGPGTRLTVT.

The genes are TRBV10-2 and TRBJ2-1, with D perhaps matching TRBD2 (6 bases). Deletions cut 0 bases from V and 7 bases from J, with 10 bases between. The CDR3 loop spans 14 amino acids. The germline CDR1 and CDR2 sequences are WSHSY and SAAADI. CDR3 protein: CASSESGGLNEQFF. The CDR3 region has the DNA TGCGCCAGCAGTGAGTCGGGGGGTCTAAATGAGCAGTTCTTC.

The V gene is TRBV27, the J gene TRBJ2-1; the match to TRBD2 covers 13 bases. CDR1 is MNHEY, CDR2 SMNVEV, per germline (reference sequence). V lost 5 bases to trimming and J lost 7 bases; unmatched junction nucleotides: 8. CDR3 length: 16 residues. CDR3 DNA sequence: TGTGCCAGCAGTCCGATGGGACTAGCGGGAATAAATGAGCAGTTCTTC. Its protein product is CASSPMGLAGINEQFF.

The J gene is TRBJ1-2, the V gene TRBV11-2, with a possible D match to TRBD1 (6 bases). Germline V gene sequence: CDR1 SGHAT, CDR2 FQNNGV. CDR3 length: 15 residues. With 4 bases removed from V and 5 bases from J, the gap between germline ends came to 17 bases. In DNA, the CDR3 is TGTGCCAGCAGCTCCCCCGCAGGGGCCTATTATGGCTACACCTTC. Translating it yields CASSSPAGAYYGYTF.

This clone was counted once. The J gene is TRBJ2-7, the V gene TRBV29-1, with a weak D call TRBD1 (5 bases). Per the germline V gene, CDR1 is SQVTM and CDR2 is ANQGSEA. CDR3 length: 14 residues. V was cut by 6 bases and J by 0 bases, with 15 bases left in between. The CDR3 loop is CSVGPHQSSYEQYF. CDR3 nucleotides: TGCAGCGTGGGGCCCCATCAAAGCTCCTACGAGCAGTACTTC.

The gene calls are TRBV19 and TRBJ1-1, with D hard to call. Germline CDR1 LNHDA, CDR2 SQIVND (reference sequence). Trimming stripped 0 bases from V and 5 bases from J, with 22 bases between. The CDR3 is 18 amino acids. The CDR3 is CASSIDLLSLRSGTEAFF. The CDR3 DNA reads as TGTGCCAGTAGTATAGATCTTCTTTCATTAAGATCGGGAACTGAAGCTTTCTTT.

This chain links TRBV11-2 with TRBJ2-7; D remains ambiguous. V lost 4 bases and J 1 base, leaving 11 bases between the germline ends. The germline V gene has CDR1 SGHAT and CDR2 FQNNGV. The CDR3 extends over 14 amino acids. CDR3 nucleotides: TGTGCCAGCAGCTCTCGGACGGATTCCTACGAGCAGTACTTC. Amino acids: CASSSRTDSYEQYF. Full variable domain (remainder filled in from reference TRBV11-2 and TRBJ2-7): EAGVAQSPRYKIIEKRQSVAFWCNPISGHATLYWYQQILGQGPKLLIQFQNNGVVDDSQLPKDRFSAERLKGVDSTLKIQPAKLEDSAVYLCASSSRTDSYEQYFGPGTRLTVT.

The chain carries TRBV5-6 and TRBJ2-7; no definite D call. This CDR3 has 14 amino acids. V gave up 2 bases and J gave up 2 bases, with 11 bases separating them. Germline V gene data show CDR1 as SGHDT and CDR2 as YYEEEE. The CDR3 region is CASSFTPFTYEQYF. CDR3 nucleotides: TGTGCCAGCAGCTTTACACCATTCACCTACGAGCAGTACTTC.